This is a list of T cell receptor beta chains from one sample in a study of blood T cell repertoires in COVID-19. Method: immunoSEQ multiplex PCR; TCRdb's copy keeps in-frame clones and lacks some. The sample contains about 74,000 clones, 90% of which appear only once. Sequencing was performed on peripheral blood. The origin of the receptors is a man aged 50-60 years with acute or convalescent COVID-19. Both conserved end residues are part of each CDR3. A D gene is named only where the DNA matches it firmly. Clone size is stated in some rows and not others, as once, few, many or a class when expanded.

cdr3_nt cdr3_aa v_call clone_size d_call j_call
TGTGCCAGCAGCTTAGCGCAGGGTGGGCCCCAGCATTTT CASSLAQGGPQHF TRBV7-2 once . TRBJ1-5
TGTGCCAGCAGCGTAGGTCGGGACAGTCTATCCTACGAGCAGTACTTC CASSVGRDSLSYEQYF TRBV9 . TRBD1 TRBJ2-7
TGTGCCAGCAGCCACCAGGATTGGTACCAAGAGACCCAGTACTTC CASSHQDWYQETQYF TRBV14 . . TRBJ2-5
TGTGCCAGCAGCTTCGGGAGTTATGCTAGCACAGATACGCAGTATTTT CASSFGSYASTDTQYF TRBV7-3 once . TRBJ2-3
TGTGCCAGCAGCCAGTCCGGCGGCTGGGAGGGCACAGATACGCAGTATTTT CASSQSGGWEGTDTQYF TRBV7-9 . . TRBJ2-3
TGTGCCAGTAGCCTAAGAGTAGCGGGGGGTAGTCCGGATACGCAGTATTTT CASSLRVAGGSPDTQYF TRBV19 . TRBD2 TRBJ2-3
TGTGCCAGCAGCTTATCAGGGGTCTACAATGAGCAGTTCTTC CASSLSGVYNEQFF TRBV7-9 . . TRBJ2-1
TGCGCCAGCAGCGCTCAGGGGGCAGGGGAGCTGTTTTTT CASSAQGAGELFF TRBV5-1 . TRBD1 TRBJ2-2
TGTGCCTGGAGCACCGGGACTAGCGGGACCGGCGATGAGCAGTTCTTC CAWSTGTSGTGDEQFF TRBV30 . TRBD2 TRBJ2-1
TGTGCCAGCAGCCCGGACCGGGACTGGGATGAGCAGTTCTTC CASSPDRDWDEQFF TRBV3-1/TRBV3-2 . . TRBJ2-1
TGTGCCAGCTCACCACGTGACCAGGGGTTTGAAAAACTGTTTTTT CASSPRDQGFEKLFF TRBV18 once . TRBJ1-4
TGTGCCAGCAGTGAAACAGGGGGTAGCAATCAGCCCCAGCATTTT CASSETGGSNQPQHF TRBV6-4 . TRBD1 TRBJ1-5
TGTGCCAGCAGCCAGAGACAGGGGTCCTACAATGAGCAGTTCTTC CASSQRQGSYNEQFF TRBV7-9 once TRBD1 TRBJ2-1
TGCAGCGTTGAGTACTACAATGAGCAGTTCTTC CSVEYYNEQFF TRBV29-1 . . TRBJ2-1
TGTGCCAGCAGTTCCTTCTACCGGGACAGGGAGAACACCGGGGAGCTGTTTTTT CASSSFYRDRENTGELFF TRBV27 . TRBD1 TRBJ2-2
TGTGCCAGCAGTGAAGCGGGAGTGGGCACCGGGGAGCTGTTTTTT CASSEAGVGTGELFF TRBV28 medium-sized TRBD2 TRBJ2-2
TGTGCCAGCAGTCCCTCACTAGCGGGGGTATACAATGAGCAGTTCTTC CASSPSLAGVYNEQFF TRBV27 . TRBD2 TRBJ2-1
TGTGCCAGCAGCCAAAGACAGGGTCCCTTTCCCTACGAGCAGTACTTC CASSQRQGPFPYEQYF TRBV21-1 . . TRBJ2-7
TGTGCCAGCTCACCACCCCAGGGGGCAGCCTACAATGAGCAGTTCTTC CASSPPQGAAYNEQFF TRBV18 . TRBD1 TRBJ2-1
TGTGCCAGCAGCCCTCGACAGGGGCGGACAGATACGCAGTATTTT CASSPRQGRTDTQYF TRBV7-3 . TRBD1 TRBJ2-3
TGTGCCAGCAGCCAAGATGGGCTAAGGGGGATCTACGAGCAGTACTTC CASSQDGLRGIYEQYF TRBV14 . . TRBJ2-7
TGTGCCAGCAGCCAAACTAGCGGGGGGTCAGATACGCAGTATTTT CASSQTSGGSDTQYF TRBV7-2 . TRBD2 TRBJ2-3
TGTGCCAGCAGTTTTCGGGAGGCCCAGCATTTT CASSFREAQHF TRBV28 . . TRBJ1-5
TGTGCCAGCAGCCCCCGGACAATAACTTATGGCTACACCTTC CASSPRTITYGYTF TRBV14 . . TRBJ1-2
TGTGCCAGCAGCGCGGGACAGGGTTACAATGAGCAGTTCTTC CASSAGQGYNEQFF TRBV9 . TRBD1 TRBJ2-1
TGTGCCAGCAGCCCCACACTACAGGATATTAGGATGGGCCAGTACTTC CASSPTLQDIRMGQYF TRBV9 . . TRBJ2-5
TGCGCCAGCAGCTTGGTGGCTAGCGGAACCTACGAGCAGTACTTC CASSLVASGTYEQYF TRBV5-1 few TRBD2 TRBJ2-7
TGTGCCAGCAGCCTTGAGCGGGGGTTTTCAAATGAGCAGTTCTTC CASSLERGFSNEQFF TRBV28 . TRBD2 TRBJ2-1
TGTGCCAGCAGCCCAGGGGGTAGAGAGCAGTACTTC CASSPGGREQYF TRBV4-2 . TRBD1 TRBJ2-7
TGCGCCAGCAGCTTGGCAGGGGCGTGGACCGGGGAGCTGTTTTTT CASSLAGAWTGELFF TRBV5-1 . . TRBJ2-2
TGTGCCAGCAGTTACTCGGGCCTGAACACCGGGGAGCTGTTTTTT CASSYSGLNTGELFF TRBV6-6 . . TRBJ2-2
TGCAGCGTTTCCGGACTAGCGGCATCCTACAATGAGCAGTTCTTC CSVSGLAASYNEQFF TRBV29-1 . TRBD2 TRBJ2-1
TGTGCCAGCAGCCCTAGGACAGGAGCCTTAGAGGAGGAGTTCTTC CASSPRTGALEEEFF TRBV3-1/TRBV3-2 . TRBD1 TRBJ2-1
TGTGCCAGCAGCTTGGCGGGGTTCGGCACAGATACGCAGTATTTT CASSLAGFGTDTQYF TRBV5-6 . . TRBJ2-3
TGTGCCAGCAGCCGGGGGGGAGGGGTTGAGCAGTTCTTC CASSRGGGVEQFF TRBV6-6 . TRBD2 TRBJ2-1
TGTGCCAGCAGCTTCGGACAGAACACTGAAGCTTTCTTT CASSFGQNTEAFF TRBV5-5 . . TRBJ1-1
TGTGCCAGCAGCCAAGATGAGGGGGTCCAAGAGACCCAGTACTTC CASSQDEGVQETQYF TRBV3-1/TRBV3-2 . . TRBJ2-5
TGCGCCAGCAGCTTGGTTGCGGACAGATCCTACGAGCAGTACTTC CASSLVADRSYEQYF TRBV5-1 . . TRBJ2-7
TGTGCCAGCAGTAAACACAGCAGCTACGAGCAGTACTTC CASSKHSSYEQYF TRBV6-5 few . TRBJ2-7
TGCGCCAGCAGTGAGTCATGTGGGCCAGGGAGCAATCAGCCCCAGCATTTT CASSESCGPGSNQPQHF TRBV10-1 . . TRBJ1-5
TGTGCCAGCAGCTTGGTTGCAGGCGATGGCTACACCTTC CASSLVAGDGYTF TRBV5-6 . . TRBJ1-2
TGTGCCAGCAGCCAATCAGGGGGCGCGGGATCCGGCTACACCTTC CASSQSGGAGSGYTF TRBV7-3 . TRBD1 TRBJ1-2
TGCGCCAGCAGCTTGATGGGGACACGGAACACCGGGGAGCTGTTTTTT CASSLMGTRNTGELFF TRBV5-1 . . TRBJ2-2
TGTGCCAGCAGACAGGGGCCGAGCTCCTATAATTCACCCCTCCACTTT CASRQGPSSYNSPLHF TRBV7-2 . TRBD1 TRBJ1-6
TGTGCCAGCAGCCCGGCTAGCGGTTACAATGAGCAGTTCTTC CASSPASGYNEQFF TRBV7-2 . TRBD2 TRBJ2-1
TGTGCCAGCAGTTTTGCAGGGGACGATAGCAATCAGCCCCAGCATTTT CASSFAGDDSNQPQHF TRBV27 . . TRBJ1-5
TGTGCCAGCAGCCAGGCCGTCGGGGGTTACACTGAAGCTTTCTTT CASSQAVGGYTEAFF TRBV4-2 . . TRBJ1-1
TGTGCCAGCAGTAATGGGCCCCAACAGGCCTTTGGAAACACCATATATTTT CASSNGPQQAFGNTIYF TRBV28 . . TRBJ1-3